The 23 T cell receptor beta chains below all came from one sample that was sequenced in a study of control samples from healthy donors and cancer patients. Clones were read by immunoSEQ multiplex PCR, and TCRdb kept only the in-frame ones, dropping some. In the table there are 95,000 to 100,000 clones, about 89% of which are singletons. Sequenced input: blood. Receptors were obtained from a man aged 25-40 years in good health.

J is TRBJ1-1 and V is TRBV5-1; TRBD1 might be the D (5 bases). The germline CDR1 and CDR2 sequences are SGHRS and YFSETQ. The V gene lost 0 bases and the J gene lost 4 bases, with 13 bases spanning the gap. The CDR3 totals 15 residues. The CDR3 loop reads CASSLGEGRVTEAFF. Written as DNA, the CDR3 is TGCGCCAGCAGCTTGGGGGAGGGGAGGGTCACTGAAGCTTTCTTT.

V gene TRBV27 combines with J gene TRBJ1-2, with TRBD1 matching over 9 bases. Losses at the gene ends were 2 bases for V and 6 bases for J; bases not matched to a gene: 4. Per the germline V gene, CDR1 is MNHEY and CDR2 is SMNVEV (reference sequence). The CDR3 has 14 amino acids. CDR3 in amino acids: CASSLTRTGDGYTF. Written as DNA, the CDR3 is TGTGCCAGCAGTTTAACCAGGACAGGGGATGGCTACACCTTC.

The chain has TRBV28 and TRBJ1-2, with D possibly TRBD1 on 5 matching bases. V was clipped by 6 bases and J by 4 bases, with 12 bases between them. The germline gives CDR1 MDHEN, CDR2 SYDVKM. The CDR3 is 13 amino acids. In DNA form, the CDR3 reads TGTGCCAGCAGACCCGGGACGGGCTATGGCTACACCTTC. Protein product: CASRPGTGYGYTF.

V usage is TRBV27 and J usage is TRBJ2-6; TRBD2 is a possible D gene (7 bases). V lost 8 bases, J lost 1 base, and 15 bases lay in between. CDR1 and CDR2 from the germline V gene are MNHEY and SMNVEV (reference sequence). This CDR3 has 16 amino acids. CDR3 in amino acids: CASSGGVLSGANVLTF. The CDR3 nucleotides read TGTGCCAGCTCGGGGGGCGTTTTGTCTGGGGCCAACGTCCTGACTTTC.

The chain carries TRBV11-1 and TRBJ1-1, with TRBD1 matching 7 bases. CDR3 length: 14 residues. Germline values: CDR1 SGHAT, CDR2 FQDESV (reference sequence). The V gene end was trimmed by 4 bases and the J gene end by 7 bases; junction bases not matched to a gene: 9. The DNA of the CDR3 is TGTGCCAGCAGCTCCCGCCGGGGACAGAATGAAGCTTTCTTT. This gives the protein CASSSRRGQNEAFF.

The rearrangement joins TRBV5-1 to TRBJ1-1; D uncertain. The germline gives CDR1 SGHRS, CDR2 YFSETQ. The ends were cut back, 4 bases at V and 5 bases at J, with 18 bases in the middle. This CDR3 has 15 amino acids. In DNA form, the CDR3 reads TGCGCCAGCAGCACCTCAACTGGGATCGCAACTGAAGCTTTCTTT. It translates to CASSTSTGIATEAFF. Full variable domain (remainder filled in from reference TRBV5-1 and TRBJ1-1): KAGVTQTPRYLIKTRGQQVTLSCSPISGHRSVSWYQQTPGQGLQFLFEYFSETQRNKGNFPGRFSGRQFSNSRSEMNVSTLELGDSALYLCASSTSTGIATEAFFGQGTRLTVV.

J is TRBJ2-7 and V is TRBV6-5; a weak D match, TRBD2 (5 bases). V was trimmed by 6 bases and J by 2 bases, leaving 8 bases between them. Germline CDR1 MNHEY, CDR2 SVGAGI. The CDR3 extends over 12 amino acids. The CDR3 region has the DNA TGTGCCAGCAGGGGCGGGCCCTACGAGCAGTACTTC. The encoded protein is CASRGGPYEQYF.

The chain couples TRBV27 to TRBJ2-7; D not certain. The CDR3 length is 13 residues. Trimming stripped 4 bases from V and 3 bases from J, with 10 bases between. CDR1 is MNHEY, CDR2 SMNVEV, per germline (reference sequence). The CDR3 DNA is TGTGCCAGCAGTTCGGGTCCCAACTACGAGCAGTACTTC. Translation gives CASSSGPNYEQYF.

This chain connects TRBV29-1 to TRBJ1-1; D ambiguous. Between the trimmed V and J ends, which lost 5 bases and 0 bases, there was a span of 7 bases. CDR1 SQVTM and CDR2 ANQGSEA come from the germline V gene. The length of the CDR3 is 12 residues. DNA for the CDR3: TGCAGCGTTCGTAAGATGAACACTGAAGCTTTCTTT. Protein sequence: CSVRKMNTEAFF.

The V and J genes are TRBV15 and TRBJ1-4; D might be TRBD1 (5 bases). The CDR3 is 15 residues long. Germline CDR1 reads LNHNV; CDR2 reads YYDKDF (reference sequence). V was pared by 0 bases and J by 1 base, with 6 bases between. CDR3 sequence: CATSRDRETNEKLFF. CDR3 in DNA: TGTGCCACCAGCAGAGACAGGGAAACTAATGAAAAACTGTTTTTT. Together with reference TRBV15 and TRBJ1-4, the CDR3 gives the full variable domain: DAMVIQNPRYQVTQFGKPVTLSCSQTLNHNVMYWYQQKSSQAPKLLFHYYDKDFNNEADTPDNFQSRRPNTSFCFLDIRSPGLGDTAMYLCATSRDRETNEKLFFGSGTQLSVL.

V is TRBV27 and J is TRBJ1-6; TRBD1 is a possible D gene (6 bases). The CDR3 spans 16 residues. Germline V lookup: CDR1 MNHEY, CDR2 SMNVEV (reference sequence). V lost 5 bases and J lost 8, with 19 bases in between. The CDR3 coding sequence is TGTGCCAGCAGTCTCAGGGGACGCCCAACTTATTCACCCCTCCACTTT. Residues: CASSLRGRPTYSPLHF.

The CDR3 reads CASGYTGNTIYF. CDR3 sequence (DNA): TGTGCCAGCGGCTACACTGGAAACACCATATATTTT. The chain uses TRBV2 and TRBJ1-3; no clear D. V dropped 8 bases and J dropped 2 bases, with 7 bases sitting between them. The CDR3 sequence is 12 residues long. Germline-derived CDR1 and CDR2 are SNHLY and FYNNEI.

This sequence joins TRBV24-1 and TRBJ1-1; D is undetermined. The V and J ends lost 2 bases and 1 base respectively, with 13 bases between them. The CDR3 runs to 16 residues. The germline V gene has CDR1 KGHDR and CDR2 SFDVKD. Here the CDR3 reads CATSDSRTGRNTEAFF. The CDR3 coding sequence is TGTGCCACCAGTGATTCCCGGACCGGGCGGAACACTGAAGCTTTCTTT.

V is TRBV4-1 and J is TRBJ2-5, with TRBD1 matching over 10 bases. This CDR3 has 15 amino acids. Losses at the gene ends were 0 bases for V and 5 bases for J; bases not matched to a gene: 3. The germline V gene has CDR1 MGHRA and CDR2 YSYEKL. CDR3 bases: TGCGCCAGCAGCCAAGATGGGACAGGGGTTGAGACCCAGTACTTC. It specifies CASSQDGTGVETQYF.

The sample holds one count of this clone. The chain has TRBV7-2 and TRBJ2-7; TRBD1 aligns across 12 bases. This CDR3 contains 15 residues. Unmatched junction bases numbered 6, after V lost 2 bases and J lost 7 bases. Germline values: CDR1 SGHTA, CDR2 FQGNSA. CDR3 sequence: CASSLPGQGAGEQYF. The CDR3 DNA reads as TGTGCCAGCAGCTTACCGGGACAGGGGGCGGGGGAGCAGTACTTC.

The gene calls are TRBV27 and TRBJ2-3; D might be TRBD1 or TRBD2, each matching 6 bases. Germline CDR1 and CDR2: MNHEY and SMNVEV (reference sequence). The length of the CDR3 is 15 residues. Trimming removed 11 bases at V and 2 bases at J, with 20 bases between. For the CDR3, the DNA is TGTGCCGTAGGAGGGGGATCAATCCTCACAGATACGCAGTATTTT. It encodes CAVGGGSILTDTQYF.

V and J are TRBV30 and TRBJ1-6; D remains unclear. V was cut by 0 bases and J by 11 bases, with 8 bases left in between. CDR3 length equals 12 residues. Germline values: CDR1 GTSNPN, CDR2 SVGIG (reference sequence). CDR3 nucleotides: TGTGCCTGGAGTGTCCTGAGGGCACCCCTCCACTTT. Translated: CAWSVLRAPLHF.

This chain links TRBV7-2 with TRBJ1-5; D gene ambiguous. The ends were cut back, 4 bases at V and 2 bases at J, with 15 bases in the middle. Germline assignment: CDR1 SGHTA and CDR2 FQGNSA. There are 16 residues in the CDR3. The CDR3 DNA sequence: TGTGCCAGCAGCTCCGGGCCCTCAGATGGCAATCAGCCCCAGCATTTT. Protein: CASSSGPSDGNQPQHF.

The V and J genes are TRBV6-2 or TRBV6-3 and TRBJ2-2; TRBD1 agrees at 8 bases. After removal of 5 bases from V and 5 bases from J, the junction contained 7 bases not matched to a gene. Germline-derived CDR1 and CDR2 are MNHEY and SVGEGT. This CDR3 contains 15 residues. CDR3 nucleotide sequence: TGTGCCAGCAGTCGCAGGGGGCTACGAACCGGGGAGCTGTTTTTT. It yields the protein CASSRRGLRTGELFF.

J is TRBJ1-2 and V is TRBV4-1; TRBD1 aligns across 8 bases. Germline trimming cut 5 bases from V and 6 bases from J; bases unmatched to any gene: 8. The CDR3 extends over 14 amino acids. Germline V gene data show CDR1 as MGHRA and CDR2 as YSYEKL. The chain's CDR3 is CASSYRTGTDGYTF. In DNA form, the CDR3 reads TGCGCCAGCAGCTATCGGACAGGGACGGATGGCTACACCTTC.

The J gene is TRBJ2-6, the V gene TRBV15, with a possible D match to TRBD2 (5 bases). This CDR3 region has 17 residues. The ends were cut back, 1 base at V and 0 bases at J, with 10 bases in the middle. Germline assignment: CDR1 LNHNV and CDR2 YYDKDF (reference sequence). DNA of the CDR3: TGTGCCACCAGCAGAGCCCGAGGGTTCTCTGGGGCCAACGTCCTGACTTTC. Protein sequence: CATSRARGFSGANVLTF.

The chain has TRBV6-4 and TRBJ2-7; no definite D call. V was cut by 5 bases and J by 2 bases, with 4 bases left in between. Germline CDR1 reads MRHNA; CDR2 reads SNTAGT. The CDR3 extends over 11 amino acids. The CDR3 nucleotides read TGTGCCAGCAGTACAACCTACGAGCAGTACGTC. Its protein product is CASSTTYEQYV.

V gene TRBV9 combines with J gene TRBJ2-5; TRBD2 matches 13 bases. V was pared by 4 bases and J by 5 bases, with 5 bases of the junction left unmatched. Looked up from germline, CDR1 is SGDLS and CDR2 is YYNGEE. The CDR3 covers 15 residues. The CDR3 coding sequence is TGTGCCAGCAGCATCGGACTAGCGGGAGTTGAGACCCAGTACTTC. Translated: CASSIGLAGVETQYF. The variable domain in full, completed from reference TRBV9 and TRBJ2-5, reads DSGVTQTPKHLITATGQRVTLRCSPRSGDLSVYWYQQSLDQGLQFLIQYYNGEERAKGNILERFSAQQFPDLHSELNLSSLELGDSALYFCASSIGLAGVETQYFGPGTRLLVL.